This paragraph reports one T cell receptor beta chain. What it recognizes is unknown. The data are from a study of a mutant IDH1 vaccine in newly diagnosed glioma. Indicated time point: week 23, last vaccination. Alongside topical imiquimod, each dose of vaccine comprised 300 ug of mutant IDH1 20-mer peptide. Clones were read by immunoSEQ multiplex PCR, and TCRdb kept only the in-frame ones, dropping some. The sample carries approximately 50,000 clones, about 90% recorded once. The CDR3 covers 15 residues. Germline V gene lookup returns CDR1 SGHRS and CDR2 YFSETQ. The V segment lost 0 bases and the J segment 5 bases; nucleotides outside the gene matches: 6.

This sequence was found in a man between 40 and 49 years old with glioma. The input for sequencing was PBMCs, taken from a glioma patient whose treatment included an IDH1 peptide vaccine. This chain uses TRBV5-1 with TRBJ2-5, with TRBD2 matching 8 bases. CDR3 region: CASSLGAGGAETQYF. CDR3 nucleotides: TGCGCCAGCAGCTTGGGGGCGGGAGGTGCGGAGACCCAGTACTTC.